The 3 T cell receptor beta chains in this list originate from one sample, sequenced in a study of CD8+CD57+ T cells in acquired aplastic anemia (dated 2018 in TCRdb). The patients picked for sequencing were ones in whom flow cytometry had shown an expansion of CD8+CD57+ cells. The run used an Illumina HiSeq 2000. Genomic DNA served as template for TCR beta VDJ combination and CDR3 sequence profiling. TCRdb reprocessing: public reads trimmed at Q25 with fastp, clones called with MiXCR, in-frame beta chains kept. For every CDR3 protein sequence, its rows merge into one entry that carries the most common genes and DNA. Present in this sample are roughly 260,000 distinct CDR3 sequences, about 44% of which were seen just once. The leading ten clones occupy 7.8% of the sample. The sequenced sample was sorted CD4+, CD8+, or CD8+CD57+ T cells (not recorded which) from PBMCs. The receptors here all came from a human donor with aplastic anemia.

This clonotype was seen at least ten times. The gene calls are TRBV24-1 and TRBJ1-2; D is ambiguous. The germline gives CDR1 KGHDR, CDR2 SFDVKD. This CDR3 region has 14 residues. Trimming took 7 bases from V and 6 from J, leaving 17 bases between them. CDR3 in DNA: TGTGCCACCAGGGGAGAAGACCGCGCTCATGGCTACACCTTC. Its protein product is CATRGEDRAHGYTF.

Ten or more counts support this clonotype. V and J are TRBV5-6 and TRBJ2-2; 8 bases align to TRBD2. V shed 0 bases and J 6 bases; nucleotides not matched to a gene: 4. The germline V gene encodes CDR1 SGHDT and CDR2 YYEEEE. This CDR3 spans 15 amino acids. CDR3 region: CASSLGGTRAGELFF. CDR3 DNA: TGTGCCAGCAGCTTGGGAGGGACTAGGGCCGGGGAGCTGTTTTTT. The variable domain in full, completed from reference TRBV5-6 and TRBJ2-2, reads DAGVTQSPTHLIKTRGQQVTLRCSPKSGHDTVSWYQQALGQGPQFIFQYYEEEERQRGNFPDRFSGHQFPNYSSELNVNALLLGDSALYLCASSLGGTRAGELFFGEGSRLTVL.

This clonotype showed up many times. The DNA of the CDR3 is TGTGCCAGCAGCCTTACGTTCGGGGGCACTGAAGCTTTCTTT. The encoded protein is CASSLTFGGTEAFF. The chain is built from TRBV7-9 and TRBJ1-1; a possible D gene is TRBD1 (5 bases). Germline V gene data show CDR1 as SEHNR and CDR2 as FQNEAQ (reference sequence). The length of the CDR3 is 14 residues. V was trimmed by 5 bases and J by 4 bases, leaving 14 bases between them.